Below are 7 T cell receptor beta chains sequenced from a single sample in a study of blood T cell repertoires in COVID-19. The data were produced by immunoSEQ multiplex PCR, yet TCRdb's version contains in-frame clones alone and is incomplete. The data contain roughly 390,000 clones, around 87% of them seen just once; the ten biggest clones take up 10%. Sequencing was done on a sample of peripheral blood. Receptors originate from a woman in her twenties or thirties with COVID-19, enrolled during active disease.

This clone was counted between two and nine times. J is TRBJ2-7 and V is TRBV18; D ambiguous. This CDR3 has 14 residues. Between the trimmed V and J ends, which lost 0 bases and 5 bases, there was a span of 11 bases. From germline, CDR1 is KGHSH and CDR2 LQKENI. CDR3 coding DNA: TGTGCCAGCTCACCACCGGCAGGTAGTCACGAGCAGTACTTC. Encoded protein: CASSPPAGSHEQYF. The full variable domain, its missing parts supplied by reference TRBV18 and TRBJ2-7, is NAGVMQNPRHLVRRRGQEARLRCSPMKGHSHVYWYRQLPEEGLKFMVYLQKENIIDESGMPKERFSAEFPKEGPSILRIQQVVRGDSAAYFCASSPPAGSHEQYFGPGTRLTVT.

DNA of the CDR3: TGCGCCAGCAGCCCACGACAGGGGGGAGGCTATGGCTACACCTTC. Residues: CASSPRQGGGYGYTF. The J gene is TRBJ1-2, the V gene TRBV5-1; 9 positions match TRBD1. V lost 4 bases to trimming and J lost 4 bases; unmatched junction nucleotides: 8. Germline assignment: CDR1 SGHRS and CDR2 YFSETQ. The CDR3 has 15 residues.

In DNA, the CDR3 is TGTGCCAGCAGCTTGCTAGGGGGAGACGAGCAGTACTTC. Its translation is CASSLLGGDEQYF. The chain has TRBV5-6 and TRBJ2-7; D possibly corresponds to TRBD1 (6 bases). This CDR3 spans 13 amino acids. The ends were cut back, 1 base at V and 5 bases at J, with 10 bases in the middle. CDR1 and CDR2 from the germline V gene are SGHDT and YYEEEE.

The chain couples TRBV6-5 to TRBJ2-3; 9 bases agree with TRBD2. The germline CDR1 and CDR2 sequences are MNHEY and SVGAGI. The J segment lost 0 bases and the V segment lost 7 bases, leaving 5 bases of the junction unmatched. The CDR3 is 15 residues long. DNA for the CDR3: TGTGCCAGCAACAGAGCGGGAGGTAGCACAGATACGCAGTATTTT. Its translation: CASNRAGGSTDTQYF.

V and J are TRBV5-6 and TRBJ1-6; possible D gene TRBD1, 5 bases. The CDR3 spans 12 residues. The germline V gene encodes CDR1 SGHDT and CDR2 YYEEEE. V lost 6 bases, J lost 9 bases, and 10 bases lay in between. In DNA form, the CDR3 reads TGTGCCAGCAACGTAAGGGGTTCACCCCTCCACTTT. As protein: CASNVRGSPLHF.

This sequence joins TRBV7-3 and TRBJ2-3; 9 nucleotides agree with TRBD1. With 5 bases clipped from V and 4 bases from J, the junction kept 10 bases outside the gene matches. This CDR3 has 16 amino acids. From germline, CDR1 is SGHTA and CDR2 FQGTGA. The DNA for the CDR3 is TGTGCCAGCAGCCGGACAGGGGTGGGTTCCCCAGATACGCAGTATTTT. It yields the protein CASSRTGVGSPDTQYF. Looking up the rest from reference TRBV7-3 and TRBJ2-3 gives the full variable domain: GAGVSQTPSNKVTEKGKYVELRCDPISGHTALYWYRQSLGQGPEFLIYFQGTGAADDSGLPNDRFFAVRPEGSVSTLKIQRTERGDSAVYLCASSRTGVGSPDTQYFGPGTRLTVL.

The count of this clone is one. The chain couples TRBV5-4 to TRBJ1-1; 7 nucleotides agree with TRBD1. The CDR3 spans 13 residues. V gave up 2 bases and J gave up 5 bases; unmatched junction bases: 3. Germline values: CDR1 SGHNT, CDR2 YYREEE (reference sequence). The CDR3 loop reads CASSLQGRTEAFF. The CDR3 nucleotides read TGTGCCAGCAGCTTACAGGGGCGGACTGAAGCTTTCTTT.